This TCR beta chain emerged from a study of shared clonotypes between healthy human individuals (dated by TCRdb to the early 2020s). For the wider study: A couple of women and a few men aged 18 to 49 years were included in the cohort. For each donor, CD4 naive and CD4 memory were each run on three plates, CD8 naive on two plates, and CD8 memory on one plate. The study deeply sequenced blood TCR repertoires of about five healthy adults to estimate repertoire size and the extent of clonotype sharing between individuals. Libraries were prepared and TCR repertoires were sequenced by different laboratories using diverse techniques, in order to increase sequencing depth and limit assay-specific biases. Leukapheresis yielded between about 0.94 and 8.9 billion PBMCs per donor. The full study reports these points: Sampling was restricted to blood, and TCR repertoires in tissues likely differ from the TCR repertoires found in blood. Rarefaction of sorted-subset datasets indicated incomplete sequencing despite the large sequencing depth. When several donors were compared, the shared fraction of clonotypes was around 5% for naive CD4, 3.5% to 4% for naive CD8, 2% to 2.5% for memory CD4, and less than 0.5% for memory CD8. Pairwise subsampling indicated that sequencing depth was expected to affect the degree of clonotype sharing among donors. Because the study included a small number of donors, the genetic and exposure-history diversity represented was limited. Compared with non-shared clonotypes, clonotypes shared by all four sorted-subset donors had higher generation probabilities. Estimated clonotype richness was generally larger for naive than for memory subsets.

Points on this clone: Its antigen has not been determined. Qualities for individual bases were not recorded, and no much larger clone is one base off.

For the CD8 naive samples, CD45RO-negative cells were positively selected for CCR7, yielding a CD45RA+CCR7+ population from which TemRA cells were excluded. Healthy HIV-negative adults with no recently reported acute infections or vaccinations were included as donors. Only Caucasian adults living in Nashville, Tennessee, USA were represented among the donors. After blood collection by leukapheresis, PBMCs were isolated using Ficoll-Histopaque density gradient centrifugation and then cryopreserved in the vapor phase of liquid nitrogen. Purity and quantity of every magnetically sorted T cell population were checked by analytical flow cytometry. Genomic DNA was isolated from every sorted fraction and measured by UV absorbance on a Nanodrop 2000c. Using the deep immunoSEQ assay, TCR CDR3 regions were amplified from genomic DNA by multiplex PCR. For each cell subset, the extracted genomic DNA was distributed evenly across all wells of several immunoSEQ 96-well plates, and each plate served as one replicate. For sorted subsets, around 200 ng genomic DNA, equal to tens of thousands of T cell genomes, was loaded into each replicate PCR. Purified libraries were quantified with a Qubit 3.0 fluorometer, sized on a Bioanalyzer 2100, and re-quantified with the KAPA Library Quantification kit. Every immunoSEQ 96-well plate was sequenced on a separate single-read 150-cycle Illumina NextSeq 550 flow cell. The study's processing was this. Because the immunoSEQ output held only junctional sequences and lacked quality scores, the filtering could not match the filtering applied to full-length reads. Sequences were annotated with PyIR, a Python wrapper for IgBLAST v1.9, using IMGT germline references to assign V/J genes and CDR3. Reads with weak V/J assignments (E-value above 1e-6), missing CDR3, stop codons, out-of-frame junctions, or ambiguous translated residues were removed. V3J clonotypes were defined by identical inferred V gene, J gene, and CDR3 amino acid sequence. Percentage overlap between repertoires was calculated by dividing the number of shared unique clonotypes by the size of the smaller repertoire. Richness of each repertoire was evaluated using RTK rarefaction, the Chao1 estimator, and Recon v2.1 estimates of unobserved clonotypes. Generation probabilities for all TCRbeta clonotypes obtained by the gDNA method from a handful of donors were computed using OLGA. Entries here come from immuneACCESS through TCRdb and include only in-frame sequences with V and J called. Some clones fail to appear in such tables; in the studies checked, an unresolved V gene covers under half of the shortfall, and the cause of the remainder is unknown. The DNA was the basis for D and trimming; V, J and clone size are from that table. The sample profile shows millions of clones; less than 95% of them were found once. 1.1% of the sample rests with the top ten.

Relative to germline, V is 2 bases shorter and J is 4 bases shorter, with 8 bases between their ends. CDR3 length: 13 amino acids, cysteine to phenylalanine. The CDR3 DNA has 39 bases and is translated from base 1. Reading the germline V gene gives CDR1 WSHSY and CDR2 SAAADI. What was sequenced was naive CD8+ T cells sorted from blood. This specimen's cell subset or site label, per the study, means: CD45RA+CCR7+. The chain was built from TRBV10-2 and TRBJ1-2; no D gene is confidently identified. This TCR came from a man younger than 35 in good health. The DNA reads TGCGCCAGCAGTGAGGAGGTTGCCTATGGCTACACCTTC. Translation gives CASSEEVAYGYTF.